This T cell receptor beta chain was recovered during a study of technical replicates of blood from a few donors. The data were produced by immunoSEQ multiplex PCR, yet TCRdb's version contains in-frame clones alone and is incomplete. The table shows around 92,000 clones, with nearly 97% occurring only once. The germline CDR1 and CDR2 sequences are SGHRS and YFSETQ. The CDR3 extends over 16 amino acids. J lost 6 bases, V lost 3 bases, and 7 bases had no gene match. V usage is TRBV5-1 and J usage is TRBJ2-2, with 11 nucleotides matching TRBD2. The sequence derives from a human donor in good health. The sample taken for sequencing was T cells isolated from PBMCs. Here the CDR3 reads CASSSFLAGGPGELFF. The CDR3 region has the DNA TGCGCCAGCAGCTCGTTTCTAGCGGGAGGCCCCGGGGAGCTGTTTTTT.